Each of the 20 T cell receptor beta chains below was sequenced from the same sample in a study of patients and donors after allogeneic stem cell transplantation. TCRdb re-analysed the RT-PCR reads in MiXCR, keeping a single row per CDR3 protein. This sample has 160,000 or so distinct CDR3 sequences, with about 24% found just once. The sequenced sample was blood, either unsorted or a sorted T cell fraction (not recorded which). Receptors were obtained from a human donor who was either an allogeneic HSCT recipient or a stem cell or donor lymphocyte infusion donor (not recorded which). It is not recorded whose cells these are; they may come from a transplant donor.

The CDR3 protein is CASSSDRDSYNEQFF. The CDR3 DNA reads as TGTGCCAGCAGTTCTGACCGCGACTCCTACAATGAGCAGTTCTTC. The rearrangement uses TRBV7-9 and TRBJ2-1; no definite D call. The V gene lost 6 bases and the J gene lost 0 bases, with 12 bases spanning the gap. Germline-derived CDR1 and CDR2 are SEHNR and FQNEAQ (reference sequence). The CDR3 covers 15 residues.

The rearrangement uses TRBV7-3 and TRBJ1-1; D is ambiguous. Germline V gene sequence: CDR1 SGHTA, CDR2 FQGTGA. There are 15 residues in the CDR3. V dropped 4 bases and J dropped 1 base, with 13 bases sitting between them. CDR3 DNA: TGTGCCAGCAGCTCTCGGATCTGGAGGAACACTGAAGCTTTCTTT. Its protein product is CASSSRIWRNTEAFF.

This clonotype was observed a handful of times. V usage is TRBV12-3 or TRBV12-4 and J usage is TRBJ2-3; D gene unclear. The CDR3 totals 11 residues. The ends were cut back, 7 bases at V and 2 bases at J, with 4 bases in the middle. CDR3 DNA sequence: TGTGCCAGCACCGTCACAGATACGCAGTATTTT. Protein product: CASTVTDTQYF.

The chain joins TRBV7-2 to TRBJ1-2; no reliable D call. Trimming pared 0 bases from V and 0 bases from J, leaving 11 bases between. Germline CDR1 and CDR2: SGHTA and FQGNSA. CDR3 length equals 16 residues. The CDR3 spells CASSLALVGSNYGYTF. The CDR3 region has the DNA TGTGCCAGCAGCTTAGCATTGGTTGGTTCTAACTATGGCTACACCTTC.

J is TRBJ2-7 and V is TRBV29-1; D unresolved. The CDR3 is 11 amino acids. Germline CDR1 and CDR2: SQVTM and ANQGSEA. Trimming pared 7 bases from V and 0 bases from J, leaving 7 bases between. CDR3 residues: CSGLNSYEQYF. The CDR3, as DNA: TGCAGCGGCCTAAACTCCTACGAGCAGTACTTC.

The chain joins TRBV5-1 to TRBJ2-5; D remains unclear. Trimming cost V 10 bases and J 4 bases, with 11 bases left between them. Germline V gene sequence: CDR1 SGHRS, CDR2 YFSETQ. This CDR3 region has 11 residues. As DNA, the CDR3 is TGCGCCTGCCGGGTTCTAGAGACCCAGTACTTC. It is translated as CACRVLETQYF.

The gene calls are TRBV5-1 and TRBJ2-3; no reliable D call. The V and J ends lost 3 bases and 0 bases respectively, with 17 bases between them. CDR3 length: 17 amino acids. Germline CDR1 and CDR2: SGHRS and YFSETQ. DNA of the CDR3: TGCGCCAGCAGCTGGTACCAGTCGGGCGGTAGCACAGATACGCAGTATTTT. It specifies CASSWYQSGGSTDTQYF. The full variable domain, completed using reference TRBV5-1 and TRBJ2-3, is KAGVTQTPRYLIKTRGQQVTLSCSPISGHRSVSWYQQTPGQGLQFLFEYFSETQRNKGNFPGRFSGRQFSNSRSEMNVSTLELGDSALYLCASSWYQSGGSTDTQYFGPGTRLTVL.

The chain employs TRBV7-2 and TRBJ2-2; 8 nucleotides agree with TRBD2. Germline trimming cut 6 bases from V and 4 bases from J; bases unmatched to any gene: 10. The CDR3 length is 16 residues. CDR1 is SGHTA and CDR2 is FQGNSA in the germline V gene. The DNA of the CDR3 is TGTGCCAGCAGACCCGGGGGGGCGGGGTTCACCGGGGAGCTGTTTTTT. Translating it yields CASRPGGAGFTGELFF.

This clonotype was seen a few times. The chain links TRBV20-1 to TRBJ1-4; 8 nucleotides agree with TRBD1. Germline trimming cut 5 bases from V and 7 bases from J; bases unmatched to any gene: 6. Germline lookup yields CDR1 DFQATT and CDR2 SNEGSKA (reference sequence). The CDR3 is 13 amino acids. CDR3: CSAPGQGGEKLFF. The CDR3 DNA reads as TGCAGTGCTCCCGGACAGGGAGGTGAAAAACTGTTTTTT.

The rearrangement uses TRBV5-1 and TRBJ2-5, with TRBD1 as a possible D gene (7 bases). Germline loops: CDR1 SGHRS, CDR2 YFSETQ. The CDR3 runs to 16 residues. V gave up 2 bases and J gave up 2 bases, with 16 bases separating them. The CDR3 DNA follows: TGCGCCAGCAGCTTAGGTTTCCAGGGGGGTCAAGAGACCCAGTACTTC. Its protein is CASSLGFQGGQETQYF. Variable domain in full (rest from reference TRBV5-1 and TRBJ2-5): KAGVTQTPRYLIKTRGQQVTLSCSPISGHRSVSWYQQTPGQGLQFLFEYFSETQRNKGNFPGRFSGRQFSNSRSEMNVSTLELGDSALYLCASSLGFQGGQETQYFGPGTRLLVL.

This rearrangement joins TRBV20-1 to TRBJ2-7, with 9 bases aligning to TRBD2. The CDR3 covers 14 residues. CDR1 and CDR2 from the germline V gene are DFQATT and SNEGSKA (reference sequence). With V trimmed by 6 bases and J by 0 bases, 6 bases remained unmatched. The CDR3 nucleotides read TGCAGTGCCTATACAGCGGGAGGCTCCTACGAGCAGTACTTC. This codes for CSAYTAGGSYEQYF.

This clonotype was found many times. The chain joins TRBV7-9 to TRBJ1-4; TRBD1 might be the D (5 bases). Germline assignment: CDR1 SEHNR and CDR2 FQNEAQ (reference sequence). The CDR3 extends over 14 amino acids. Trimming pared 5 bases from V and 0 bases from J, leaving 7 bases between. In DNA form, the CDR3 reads TGTGCCAGCAGCCCGGGGGCAACTAATGAAAAACTGTTTTTT. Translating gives CASSPGATNEKLFF.

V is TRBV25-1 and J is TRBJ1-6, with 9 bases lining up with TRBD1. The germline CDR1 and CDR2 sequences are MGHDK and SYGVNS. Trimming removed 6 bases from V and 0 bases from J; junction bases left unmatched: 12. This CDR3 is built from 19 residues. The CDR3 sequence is CASSLTPGQGSSYNSPLHF. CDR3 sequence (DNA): TGTGCCAGCAGCCTAACCCCCGGACAGGGGAGCTCCTATAATTCACCCCTCCACTTT.

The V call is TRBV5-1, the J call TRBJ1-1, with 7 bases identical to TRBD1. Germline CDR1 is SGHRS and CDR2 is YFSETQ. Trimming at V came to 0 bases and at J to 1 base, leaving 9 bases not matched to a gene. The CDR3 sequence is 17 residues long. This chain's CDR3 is CASSLAGTATRNTEAFF. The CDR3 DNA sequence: TGCGCCAGCAGCTTGGCCGGGACAGCAACTAGGAACACTGAAGCTTTCTTT. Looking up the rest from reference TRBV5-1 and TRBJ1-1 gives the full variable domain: KAGVTQTPRYLIKTRGQQVTLSCSPISGHRSVSWYQQTPGQGLQFLFEYFSETQRNKGNFPGRFSGRQFSNSRSEMNVSTLELGDSALYLCASSLAGTATRNTEAFFGQGTRLTVV.

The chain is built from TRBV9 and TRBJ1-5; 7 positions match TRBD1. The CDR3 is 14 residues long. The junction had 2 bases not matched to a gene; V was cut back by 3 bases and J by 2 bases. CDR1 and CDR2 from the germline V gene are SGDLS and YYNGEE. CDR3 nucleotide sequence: TGTGCCAGCAGCGCGGGGACAGGCAATCAGCCCCAGCATTTT. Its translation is CASSAGTGNQPQHF.

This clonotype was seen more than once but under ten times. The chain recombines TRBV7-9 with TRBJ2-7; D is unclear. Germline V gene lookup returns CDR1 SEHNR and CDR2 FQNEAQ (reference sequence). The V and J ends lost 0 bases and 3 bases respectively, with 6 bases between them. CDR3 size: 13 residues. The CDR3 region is CASSLASSYEQYF. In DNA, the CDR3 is TGTGCCAGCAGCTTAGCTAGTAGCTACGAGCAGTACTTC.

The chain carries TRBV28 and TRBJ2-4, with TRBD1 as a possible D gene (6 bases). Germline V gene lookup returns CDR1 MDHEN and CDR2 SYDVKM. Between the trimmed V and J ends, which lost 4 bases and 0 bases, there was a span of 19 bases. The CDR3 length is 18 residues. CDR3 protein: CASSSTGFPVLAKNIQYF. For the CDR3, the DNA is TGTGCCAGCAGTTCAACAGGGTTCCCCGTGTTAGCCAAAAACATTCAGTACTTC.

The CDR3 here is CASSLPGRGELTEAFF. CDR3 DNA: TGTGCCAGCAGCCTCCCTGGGAGGGGGGAATTAACTGAAGCTTTCTTT. The chain uses TRBV9 and TRBJ1-1; a weak D match, TRBD1 (6 bases). In germline, CDR1 is SGDLS, CDR2 YYNGEE. CDR3 length: 16 residues. V lost 4 bases and J lost 5, with 21 bases in between.

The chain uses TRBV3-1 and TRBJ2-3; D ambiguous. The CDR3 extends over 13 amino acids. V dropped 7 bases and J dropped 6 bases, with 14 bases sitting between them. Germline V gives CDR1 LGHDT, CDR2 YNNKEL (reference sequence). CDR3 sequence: CASKDANSDTQYF. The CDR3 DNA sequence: TGTGCCAGCAAGGACGCTAACTCGGATACGCAGTATTTT.

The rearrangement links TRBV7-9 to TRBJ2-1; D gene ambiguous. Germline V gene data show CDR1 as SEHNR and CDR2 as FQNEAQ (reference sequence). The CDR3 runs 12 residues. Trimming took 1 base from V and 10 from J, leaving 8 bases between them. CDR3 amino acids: CASSLVGSEQFF. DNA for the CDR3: TGTGCCAGCAGCTTAGTAGGCAGCGAGCAGTTCTTC.